In its sample, the clone carrying this T cell receptor (beta chain) was seen a few times. The entry originates in a study of tissue T cells after allogeneic stem cell transplantation. TCRdb's table, derived via immunoSEQ multiplex PCR, lists solely in-frame clones and lacks some. The sample yields some 9,000 clones, around 50% seen once. This CDR3 comprises 15 residues. CDR1 SGHVS and CDR2 FQNEAQ come from the germline V gene. Trimming cost V 2 bases and J 5 bases, with 16 bases left between them. The origin of this receptor is an older female donor with lung cancer. The sample in question was tissue from the jejunum, obtained at autopsy. This sequence joins TRBV7-8 and TRBJ2-7; tentative D call: TRBD1 (5 bases). Written as DNA, the CDR3 is TGTGCCAGCAGCTTAACCAGGGTAGGGTCCCACGAGCAGTACTTC. It encodes CASSLTRVGSHEQYF.